The following is a TCR beta chain sequence with its context. CDR1 SGHRS and CDR2 YFSETQ come from the germline V gene. The CDR3 runs 16 residues. V was shortened by 1 base and J by 6 bases, with 17 bases between the two germline ends. The entry originates in a study of T-cell memory formation after mild COVID-19. TCRdb used MiXCR to reprocess the 5' RACE reads, holding one entry per CDR3 protein. The table lists under 85,000 distinct CDR3 sequences, 14% of them singletons. J is TRBJ2-1 and V is TRBV5-1; D is ambiguous. This TCR was recovered from an adult woman who had mild COVID-19 (a few samples of this study predate the infection). Cell type and time point are not known. Specimen: PBMCs or a T cell subset sorted from them (not recorded which). For the CDR3, the DNA is TGCGCCAGCAGCTTGCCTACTCTCATATCCGGCAATGAGCAGTTCTTC. Its translation is CASSLPTLISGNEQFF.